The next 8 T cell receptor beta chains were all read from a single sample in a study of blood T cell repertoires in COVID-19. TCRdb's table, derived via immunoSEQ multiplex PCR, lists solely in-frame clones and lacks some. The sample has approximately 200,000 clones; roughly 80% are singletons. What was sequenced was peripheral blood. The receptors derive from a woman in her sixties who had recovered from COVID-19.

This clone was observed once. V and J are TRBV7-9 and TRBJ1-5; 7 bases match TRBD1. V dropped 4 bases and J dropped 3; count of bases not matched to a gene: 3. Germline V lookup: CDR1 SEHNR, CDR2 FQNEAQ (reference sequence). This CDR3 has 14 residues. The CDR3 sequence is CASSSTGDNQPQHF. The DNA of the CDR3 is TGTGCCAGCAGCTCAACAGGGGACAATCAGCCCCAGCATTTT. Using reference TRBV7-9 and TRBJ1-5 for the parts outside the CDR3, the full variable domain is DTGVSQNPRHKITKRGQNVTFRCDPISEHNRLYWYRQTLGQGPEFLTYFQNEAQLEKSRLLSDRFSAERPKGSFSTLEIQRTEQGDSAMYLCASSSTGDNQPQHFGDGTRLSIL.

This chain links TRBV18 with TRBJ1-1; D is possibly TRBD1 (6 bases). The V gene's germline CDR1 is KGHSH and CDR2 LQKENI. This CDR3 contains 14 residues. Trimming stripped 4 bases from V and 0 bases from J, with 9 bases between. This chain's CDR3 is CASSQDRLNTEAFF. The CDR3 DNA reads TGTGCCAGCTCACAGGACAGATTGAACACTGAAGCTTTCTTT.

The rearrangement joins TRBV9 to TRBJ2-3, with TRBD2 identical over 8 bases. Germline V gene lookup returns CDR1 SGDLS and CDR2 YYNGEE. Trimming took 3 bases from V and 3 from J; bases not matched to a gene: 9. This CDR3 spans 16 amino acids. The CDR3 nucleotides are TGTGCCAGCAGCGCCGCACGGGGGGGCGGTACAGATACGCAGTATTTT. Residues: CASSAARGGGTDTQYF.

The chain employs TRBV6-6 and TRBJ2-3, with a weak D call TRBD1 (5 bases). Trimming left V 2 bases short and J 6 bases short, with 9 bases between. The germline gives CDR1 MNHNY, CDR2 SVGAGI (reference sequence). The CDR3 spans 13 residues. The CDR3 loop is CASSYQGQDTQYF. The CDR3 DNA follows: TGTGCCAGCAGTTACCAGGGCCAGGATACGCAGTATTTT.

This clone was counted a single time. The CDR3: CASSIFRGDYEQYF. CDR3 sequence (DNA): TGTGCCAGTAGTATCTTCCGGGGGGACTACGAGCAGTACTTC. J is TRBJ2-7 and V is TRBV19, with 7 bases matching TRBD2. Germline V lookup: CDR1 LNHDA, CDR2 SQIVND (reference sequence). There are 14 residues in the CDR3. The junction had 5 bases not matched to a gene; V was cut back by 3 bases and J by 3 bases.

V and J are TRBV11-2 and TRBJ2-1, with D maybe TRBD1 (5 bases). The germline V gene has CDR1 SGHAT and CDR2 FQNNGV. V was pared by 5 bases and J by 7 bases, with 15 bases between. The CDR3 totals 14 residues. CDR3 DNA: TGTGCCAGCAGCCAGGCGTGGGGCTGGAATGAGCAGTTCTTC. As protein: CASSQAWGWNEQFF.

The chain is built from TRBV20-1 and TRBJ2-1; D is ambiguous. The CDR3 runs 9 residues. The V end was cut by 5 bases, the J end by 6 bases, with 2 bases between. CDR1 and CDR2 (germline): DFQATT, SNEGSKA (reference sequence). This CDR3 reads CSARNEQFF. The CDR3 DNA follows: TGCAGTGCTCGCAATGAGCAGTTCTTC.

The chain links TRBV5-6 to TRBJ1-2; tentative D call: TRBD1 (6 bases). The CDR3 runs 13 residues. V lost 4 bases and J lost 4, with 11 bases in between. The germline CDR1 and CDR2 sequences are SGHDT and YYEEEE. The DNA for the CDR3 is TGTGCCAGCAGCCGAGGACAGCCCTATGGCTACACCTTC. Protein sequence: CASSRGQPYGYTF.